The subject of this entry is one T cell receptor (beta chain). This sample stems from a study of read filtering for tumor transcriptome and immune sequencing. The library was built from about 0.4 ug RNA with molecular barcoded adaptors for alpha/delta and beta/gamma chains. TCRdb fed the reads into MiXCR, producing one record per CDR3 protein. In the table there are tens of thousands of distinct CDR3 sequences, 13% to 15% of which are singletons. Trimming took off 8 bases at V and 1 base at J, with 5 bases between the two ends. CDR1 and CDR2 (germline): SQVTM, ANQGSEA. The CDR3 covers 10 residues. Bone marrow was sampled from every patient at the time of active disease.

Sequencing was performed on a population of CD138-negative cells sorted from bone marrow. The gene calls are TRBV29-1 and TRBJ1-1; D remains unclear. This TCR was sampled from a donor at least 40 years old with multiple myeloma. The CDR3 nucleotides are TGCAGCACGGGGAACACTGAAGCTTTCTTT. It yields the protein CSTGNTEAFF.